This T cell receptor (beta chain) was sequenced during a study of CD8 T cell repertoires and HIV-1 epitope variants. Study overall: Each of Twenty-five Gag and Nef epitope peptides stimulated a separate culture. Controls included no peptide, Ebola AY9 epitope, and a CMV, EBV, flu pool. General study results and limits: Nef KF9 drew roughly five clonotypes and HW9 one, without TAALDMSHF responses. The assay identified only TCR beta chains of antigen-proliferating T cells.

Trimming shortened V by 0 bases and J by 7 bases, and 18 bases separated the two germline ends. This CDR3 comprises 17 residues. Per the germline V gene, CDR1 is SGHAT and CDR2 is FQDESV (reference sequence). As for this clone: Its antigen is as yet unknown.

TCRdb's copy holds only in-frame clones and misses some; the assay was immunoSEQ multiplex PCR. Here the sample spans around 6,000 clones, 65% to 70% being singletons. Sequencing was performed on cultured CD8+ T cells derived from PBMCs. This sequence originates from a male donor with HIV. This chain connects TRBV11-1 to TRBJ1-4; the D gene is possibly TRBD1 (5 bases). The CDR3 coding sequence is TGTGCCAGCAGCTTAGCCCGGGACGGGATCGAGAGTGAAAAACTGTTTTTT. Amino acids: CASSLARDGIESEKLFF.